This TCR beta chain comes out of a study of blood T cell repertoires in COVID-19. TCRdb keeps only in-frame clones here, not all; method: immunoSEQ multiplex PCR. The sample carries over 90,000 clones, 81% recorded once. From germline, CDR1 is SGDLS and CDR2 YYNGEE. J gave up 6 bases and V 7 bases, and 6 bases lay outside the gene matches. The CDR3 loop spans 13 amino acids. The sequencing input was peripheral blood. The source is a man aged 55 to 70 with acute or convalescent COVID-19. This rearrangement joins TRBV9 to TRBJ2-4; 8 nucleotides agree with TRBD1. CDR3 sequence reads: CASPPGQVNIQYF. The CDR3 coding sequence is TGTGCCAGCCCTCCGGGACAGGTAAACATTCAGTACTTC.